One and the same sample provided the 25 T cell receptor beta chains below, sequenced in a study of patients and donors after allogeneic stem cell transplantation. TCRdb recomputed calls from the RT-PCR reads with MiXCR, one row per CDR3 protein. The sample has roughly 960,000 distinct CDR3 sequences; about 20% are singletons. Sequenced material: blood, either unsorted or a sorted T cell fraction (not recorded which). These receptors were collected from a human donor who was either an allogeneic HSCT recipient or a stem cell or donor lymphocyte infusion donor (not recorded which). It is not recorded whose cells these are; they may come from a transplant donor.

This clonotype was seen a few times. This chain connects TRBV7-2 to TRBJ2-3, with D perhaps assigned TRBD1 or TRBD2 (5 bases each). The length of the CDR3 is 15 residues. V was pared by 3 bases and J by 2 bases, with 12 bases between. From germline, CDR1 is SGHTA and CDR2 FQGNSA. The chain's CDR3 is CASSLIGANTDTQYF. DNA for the CDR3: TGTGCCAGCAGCTTGATCGGGGCAAACACAGATACGCAGTATTTT.

This chain connects TRBV6-1 to TRBJ2-5; 10 bases line up with TRBD2. Germline assignment: CDR1 MNHNS and CDR2 SASEGT. V dropped 7 bases and J dropped 5; count of bases not matched to a gene: 10. The CDR3 consists of 15 residues. DNA of the CDR3: TGTGCCAGCACCCCCCTAGCGGGAGTGGGTGAGACCCAGTACTTC. It encodes CASTPLAGVGETQYF.

The V gene is TRBV7-9, the J gene TRBJ2-2; D possibly corresponds to TRBD1 (5 bases). Deletions cut 5 bases from V and 6 bases from J, with 16 bases between. The length of the CDR3 is 15 residues. Per the germline V gene, CDR1 is SEHNR and CDR2 is FQNEAQ (reference sequence). The DNA of the CDR3 is TGTGCCAGCAGCGCCCCCGCCGACAGATCCGGGGAGCTGTTTTTT. Translated: CASSAPADRSGELFF.

This clonotype was seen a few times. J is TRBJ2-7 and V is TRBV7-2; D uncertain. CDR1 and CDR2 (germline): SGHTA, FQGNSA. The CDR3 runs to 13 residues. Trimming stripped 8 bases from V and 4 bases from J, with 15 bases between. CDR3: CASGLRGSYEQYF. The CDR3 region has the DNA TGTGCCAGCGGGCTGCGAGGCTCGTACGAGCAGTACTTC.

The CDR3 here is CASSPGLAGANIQYF. CDR3 in DNA: TGTGCCAGCAGCCCGGGACTAGCGGGAGCGAACATTCAGTACTTC. The chain joins TRBV7-2 to TRBJ2-4; 14 positions match TRBD2. Germline assignment: CDR1 SGHTA and CDR2 FQGNSA. With 5 bases clipped from V and 7 bases from J, the junction kept 4 bases outside the gene matches. This CDR3 region has 15 residues.

This clonotype was recorded at least ten times. The chain has TRBV27 and TRBJ1-6; D gene uncertain. This CDR3 comprises 15 residues. V gave up 2 bases and J gave up 1 base, with 6 bases separating them. Germline values: CDR1 MNHEY, CDR2 SMNVEV (reference sequence). This CDR3 reads CASSLRRSYNSPLHF. In DNA form, the CDR3 reads TGTGCCAGCAGTTTACGCCGTTCCTATAATTCACCCCTCCACTTT.

The J gene is TRBJ2-5, the V gene TRBV24-1; weak D call: TRBD2 (6 bases). The V end was cut by 9 bases, the J end by 3 bases, with 13 bases between. The CDR3 runs 13 residues. Germline CDR1 and CDR2: KGHDR and SFDVKD. CDR3 sequence reads: CATRGSGEETQYF. CDR3 coding DNA: TGTGCCACCCGTGGGTCGGGGGAAGAGACCCAGTACTTC.

J is TRBJ1-1 and V is TRBV12-3 or TRBV12-4, with 7 bases lining up with TRBD1. V dropped 3 bases and J dropped 6; count of bases not matched to a gene: 7. The CDR3 sequence is 14 residues long. As DNA, the CDR3 is TGTGCCAGCAGTTTCCGACAGGGATTATCTGAAGCTTTCTTT. The encoded protein is CASSFRQGLSEAFF.

This clonotype came up a few times. The chain combines TRBV9 with TRBJ1-1; possible D gene TRBD1, 6 bases. Germline CDR1 SGDLS, CDR2 YYNGEE. The CDR3 is made up of 14 amino acids. The V end was cut by 6 bases, the J end by 5 bases, with 17 bases between. The CDR3 sequence is CASTLLQGQTEAFF. CDR3 DNA: TGTGCCAGCACCCTCCTACAGGGTCAAACTGAAGCTTTCTTT.

To note about this clonotype: A read error may produce the germline difference seen at one junction end. V is TRBV9 and J is TRBJ1-1, with 9 bases that match TRBD1. The CDR3 runs 15 residues. Per the germline V gene, CDR1 is SGDLS and CDR2 is YYNGEE. The CDR3 here is CAGSEGTGLNTEAFF. Here the CDR3 DNA reads TGTGCCGGCAGCGAGGGGACAGGGTTGAACACTGAAGCTTTCTTT.

The V gene is TRBV4-1, the J gene TRBJ1-6; a weak D match, TRBD1 (5 bases). The germline V and J ends were trimmed by 4 bases and 7 bases, with 17 bases remaining between them. Looked up from germline, CDR1 is MGHRA and CDR2 is YSYEKL. The CDR3 extends over 16 amino acids. The CDR3 region is CASSRLAGLPNSPLHF. CDR3 coding DNA: TGCGCCAGCAGCCGCCTTGCGGGACTTCCGAATTCACCCCTCCACTTT.

This clonotype was picked up a small number of times. The rearrangement uses TRBV4-2 and TRBJ2-7; D is ambiguous. This CDR3 has 13 residues. Germline V CDR1 and CDR2: LGHNA, YNFKEQ. Trimming took 1 base from V and 3 from J, leaving 7 bases between them. In DNA, the CDR3 is TGTGCCAGCAGCCAAGCCGTTAACTACGAGCAGTACTTC. Translation gives CASSQAVNYEQYF.

This clonotype was counted a few times. The chain is built from TRBV25-1 and TRBJ2-3, with D maybe TRBD2 (6 bases). This CDR3 region has 16 residues. V lost 3 bases and J 3 bases, leaving 16 bases between the germline ends. The germline V gene encodes CDR1 MGHDK and CDR2 SYGVNS. CDR3 coding DNA: TGTGCCAGCAGTGATCGGTCCGGGAGTGGGACAGATACGCAGTATTTT. Its translation is CASSDRSGSGTDTQYF.

This clonotype was observed a handful of times. V is TRBV20-1 and J is TRBJ1-1, with unresolved D. Germline values: CDR1 DFQATT, CDR2 SNEGSKA (reference sequence). Trimming took off 5 bases at V and 1 base at J, with 8 bases between the two ends. The CDR3 runs 12 residues. The DNA of the CDR3 is TGCAGTGCTCTCCCGCCGAACACTGAAGCTTTCTTT. As protein: CSALPPNTEAFF.

J is TRBJ1-1 and V is TRBV6-1; no firm D call. Germline V gene lookup returns CDR1 MNHNS and CDR2 SASEGT. V gave up 3 bases and J gave up 0 bases, with 11 bases separating them. The CDR3 covers 15 residues. Written as DNA, the CDR3 is TGTGCCAGCAGTGAGCCCCGAGTGCTGAACACTGAAGCTTTCTTT. It specifies CASSEPRVLNTEAFF.

This sequence joins TRBV20-1 and TRBJ2-4, with a weak D call TRBD2 (5 bases). With 1 base removed from V and 8 bases from J, the gap between germline ends came to 9 bases. The germline CDR1 and CDR2 sequences are DFQATT and SNEGSKA (reference sequence). The CDR3 covers 12 residues. The CDR3 nucleotides are TGCAGTGCTAGAGTGGCGAGGGACATTCAGTACTTC. This translates into CSARVARDIQYF.

The chain is built from TRBV30 and TRBJ1-1; tentatively, D is TRBD1 (5 bases). V shed 2 bases and J shed 5 bases, with 18 bases lying between them. From germline, CDR1 is GTSNPN and CDR2 SVGIG (reference sequence). CDR3 length equals 15 residues. The CDR3 sequence is CAWSIFGTPRTEAFF. The CDR3 coding sequence is TGTGCCTGGAGTATCTTCGGGACTCCCAGGACTGAAGCTTTCTTT.

The V call is TRBV5-1, the J call TRBJ2-3; no clear D. The CDR3 totals 11 residues. CDR1 is SGHRS and CDR2 is YFSETQ in the germline V gene. Trimming stripped 5 bases from V and 2 bases from J, with 3 bases between. Written as DNA, the CDR3 is TGCGCCAGCAGGGACACAGATACGCAGTATTTT. This gives the protein CASRDTDTQYF.

The chain combines TRBV7-6 with TRBJ2-5; D is undetermined. Trimming removed 1 base from V and 6 bases from J, with 15 bases in between. Germline V gene data show CDR1 as SGHVS and CDR2 as FNYEAQ. The CDR3 has 15 amino acids. The CDR3 protein is CASSLDLGPVKTQYF. The CDR3 coding sequence is TGTGCCAGCAGCTTAGACCTAGGGCCCGTCAAGACCCAGTACTTC.

This clonotype came up a few times. The chain combines TRBV2 with TRBJ2-1; 12 nucleotides agree with TRBD2. CDR1 is SNHLY, CDR2 FYNNEI, per germline. The CDR3 is 14 residues long. V was clipped by 7 bases and J by 7 bases; unmatched bases: 5. CDR3 amino acids: CASKRTSGENEQFF. The DNA of the CDR3 is TGTGCCAGCAAGCGGACTAGCGGGGAAAATGAGCAGTTCTTC.

The chain recombines TRBV6-5 with TRBJ2-5, with D possibly TRBD2 on 5 matching bases. Germline V gene sequence: CDR1 MNHEY, CDR2 SVGAGI. This CDR3 comprises 15 residues. Trimming removed 4 bases at V and 3 bases at J, with 15 bases between. The CDR3 nucleotides read TGTGCCAGCAGTTCCCCTCGACGAGCGGAAGAGACCCAGTACTTC. Translating gives CASSSPRRAEETQYF.

This clonotype occurred a few times. The genes are TRBV5-6 and TRBJ2-4; tentative D call: TRBD1 (5 bases). V was cut by 4 bases and J by 6 bases, with 17 bases left in between. From germline, CDR1 is SGHDT and CDR2 YYEEEE. The CDR3 length is 15 residues. Here the CDR3 reads CASSPPMGQGNIQYF. The CDR3 DNA follows: TGTGCCAGCAGCCCCCCCATGGGGCAGGGAAACATTCAGTACTTC.

The chain joins TRBV20-1 to TRBJ2-3; no clear D. CDR3 length equals 11 residues. The V gene's germline CDR1 is DFQATT and CDR2 SNEGSKA (reference sequence). Trimming took off 1 base at V and 4 bases at J, with 3 bases between the two ends. This CDR3 reads CSARAADTQYF. CDR3 bases: TGCAGTGCTAGAGCGGCAGATACGCAGTATTTT.

The chain joins TRBV4-1 to TRBJ2-7; D is uncertain. The CDR3 totals 11 residues. CDR1 is MGHRA and CDR2 is YSYEKL in the germline V gene. Trimming stripped 2 bases from V and 5 bases from J, with 4 bases between. CDR3 coding DNA: TGCGCCAGCAGCCAAAACCACGAGCAGTACTTC. Its protein is CASSQNHEQYF.

This clonotype was observed a few times. The V and J genes are TRBV6-1 and TRBJ1-1; TRBD1 matches 7 bases. The CDR3 length is 14 residues. Germline assignment: CDR1 MNHNS and CDR2 SASEGT. V was clipped by 6 bases and J by 6 bases; unmatched bases: 10. Here the CDR3 DNA reads TGTGCCAGCAGGGGTTTACAGGGGAGGGCTGAAGCTTTCTTT. Amino acid sequence: CASRGLQGRAEAFF.